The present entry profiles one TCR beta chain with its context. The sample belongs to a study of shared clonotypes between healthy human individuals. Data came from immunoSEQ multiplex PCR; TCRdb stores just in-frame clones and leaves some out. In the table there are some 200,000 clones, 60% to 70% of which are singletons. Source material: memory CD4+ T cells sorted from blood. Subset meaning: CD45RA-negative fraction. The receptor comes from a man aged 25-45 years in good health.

The CDR3 nucleotides read TGCGCCAGCAGCACCGCCCCCTTTAGCGGAGTGTCCTACGAGCAGTACTTC. As protein: CASSTAPFSGVSYEQYF. The gene calls are TRBV5-1 and TRBJ2-7; weak D call: TRBD2 (6 bases). Trimming cost V 4 bases and J 1 base, with 21 bases left between them. Per the germline V gene, CDR1 is SGHRS and CDR2 is YFSETQ. This CDR3 contains 17 residues.